One sample yielded the 7 T cell receptor beta chains listed below, sequenced in a study of T cell changes during pregnancy in multiple sclerosis. The repertoire was sequenced with immunoSEQ multiplex PCR; TCRdb's copy has only in-frame clones and lacks some. The repertoire consists of tens of thousands of clones, with around 90% occurring once and the leading ten covering just under 2%. The input for sequencing was CD4+ T cells from peripheral blood mononuclear cells, taken after pregnancy. The source of these receptors is a female donor in good health, enrolled as a control in a pregnancy study.

The V call is TRBV5-1, the J call TRBJ1-1, with TRBD1 as a possible D gene (6 bases). Trimming took off 4 bases at V and 3 bases at J, with 16 bases between the two ends. The germline gives CDR1 SGHRS, CDR2 YFSETQ. CDR3 length: 15 amino acids. CDR3 residues: CASSNPQKGDTEAFF. The CDR3 DNA reads as TGCGCCAGCAGCAACCCACAGAAGGGGGACACTGAAGCTTTCTTT.

V is TRBV6-1 and J is TRBJ1-2, with D maybe TRBD1 (6 bases). Trimming took off 2 bases at V and 1 base at J, with 17 bases between the two ends. Germline V gene sequence: CDR1 MNHNS, CDR2 SASEGT. CDR3 length equals 17 residues. CDR3 nucleotides: TGTGCCAGCAGTGAACAAAGGGGGTTCTCAATTAACTATGGCTACACCTTC. This sequence encodes CASSEQRGFSINYGYTF.

The V and J genes are TRBV6-1 and TRBJ1-5, with D tentatively TRBD1 (5 bases). The V end lost 0 bases, the J end lost 2 bases, and 11 bases lay between the germline ends. Germline V lookup: CDR1 MNHNS, CDR2 SASEGT. CDR3 length: 16 residues. The CDR3: CASSEARLGGNQPQHF. The CDR3 region has the DNA TGTGCCAGCAGTGAAGCCCGGTTAGGGGGCAATCAGCCCCAGCATTTT.

The rearrangement links TRBV5-1 to TRBJ1-1, with a possible D match to TRBD1 (5 bases). Trimming removed 0 bases at V and 0 bases at J, with 12 bases between. Germline-derived CDR1 and CDR2 are SGHRS and YFSETQ. The CDR3 length is 16 residues. As DNA, the CDR3 is TGCGCCAGCAGCTTGGGGGCGGGGCGGTTGAACACTGAAGCTTTCTTT. Translating gives CASSLGAGRLNTEAFF.

The genes are TRBV15 and TRBJ2-7; maybe TRBD2 (6 bases). CDR1 is LNHNV and CDR2 is YYDKDF in the germline V gene (reference sequence). The CDR3 loop spans 13 amino acids. Trimming removed 4 bases from V and 3 bases from J, with 10 bases in between. In DNA, the CDR3 is TGTGCCACCAGCATGGGGACTGGCTACGAGCAGTACTTC. This codes for CATSMGTGYEQYF.

The V and J genes are TRBV19 and TRBJ2-6; possibly TRBD2 for D (7 bases). V was cut by 3 bases and J by 4 bases, with 13 bases left in between. This CDR3 region has 16 residues. The V gene's germline CDR1 is LNHDA and CDR2 SQIVND (reference sequence). The CDR3 nucleotides read TGTGCCAGTAGTATGAGGGGGGGGACCGGGGCCAACGTCCTGACTTTC. Translation: CASSMRGGTGANVLTF.

This rearrangement joins TRBV18 to TRBJ2-1; no firm D call. Germline V gene lookup returns CDR1 KGHSH and CDR2 LQKENI. The CDR3 has 14 residues. Trimming shortened V by 1 base and J by 2 bases, and 6 bases separated the two germline ends. CDR3 in amino acids: CASSPQTAYNEQFF. CDR3 in DNA: TGTGCCAGCTCACCACAAACAGCCTACAATGAGCAGTTCTTC.